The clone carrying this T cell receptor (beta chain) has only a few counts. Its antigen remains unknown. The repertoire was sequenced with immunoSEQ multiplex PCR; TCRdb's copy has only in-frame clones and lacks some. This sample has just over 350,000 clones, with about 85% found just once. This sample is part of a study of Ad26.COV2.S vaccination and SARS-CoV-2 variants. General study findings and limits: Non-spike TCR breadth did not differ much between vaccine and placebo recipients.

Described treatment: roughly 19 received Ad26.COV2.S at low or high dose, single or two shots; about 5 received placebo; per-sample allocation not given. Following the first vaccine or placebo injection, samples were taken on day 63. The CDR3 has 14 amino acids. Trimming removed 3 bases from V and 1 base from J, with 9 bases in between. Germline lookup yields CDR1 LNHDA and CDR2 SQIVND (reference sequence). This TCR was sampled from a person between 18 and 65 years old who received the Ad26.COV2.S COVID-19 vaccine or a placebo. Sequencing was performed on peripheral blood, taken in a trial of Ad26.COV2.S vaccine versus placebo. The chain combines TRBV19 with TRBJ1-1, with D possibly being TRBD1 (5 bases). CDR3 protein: CASSIFGGNTEAFF. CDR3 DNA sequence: TGTGCCAGTAGTATTTTTGGGGGGAACACTGAAGCTTTCTTT.